The 25 T cell receptor beta chains presented below share a single source sample, sequenced in a study of cytomegalovirus exposure and HLA in healthy donors. The PCR contained 60 Vbeta and 13 Jbeta primers. Profiling relied on immunoSEQ multiplex PCR, and the TCRdb table lists in-frame clones only, not all of them. The sample consists of around 99,000 clones, around 82% of them appearing once. The specimen was PBMCs. The receptors stem from a man aged 40-55 years in good health and CMV-seronegative.

The genes are TRBV11-2 and TRBJ2-4; 10 bases are shared with TRBD1. Germline lookup yields CDR1 SGHAT and CDR2 FQNNGV. V lost 5 bases and J lost 7; bases outside the gene matches: 5. The CDR3 totals 14 residues. CDR3 sequence: CASSPTGGVNIQYF. The CDR3 DNA reads as TGTGCCAGCAGCCCGACAGGGGGCGTGAACATTCAGTACTTC.

The V call is TRBV7-9, the J call TRBJ2-3; 11 bases agree with TRBD1. Germline-derived CDR1 and CDR2 are SEHNR and FQNEAQ (reference sequence). The trim removed 4 bases at V and 5 bases at J, leaving 8 bases unmatched. This CDR3 spans 16 amino acids. The CDR3 loop is CASSSGQGARLDTQYF. CDR3 in DNA: TGTGCCAGCAGCTCCGGACAGGGGGCGCGGTTAGATACGCAGTATTTT.

The chain uses TRBV4-1 and TRBJ2-2; 8 bases fit TRBD2. The CDR3 has 17 amino acids. V lost 4 bases and J lost 5; bases outside the gene matches: 12. In germline, CDR1 is MGHRA, CDR2 YSYEKL. The CDR3 DNA reads as TGCGCCAGCAGCCCTATCGGGAGCGGGAGAAGTACCGGGGAGCTGTTTTTT. Amino acids: CASSPIGSGRSTGELFF.

V is TRBV9 and J is TRBJ1-1; D is ambiguous. Germline V lookup: CDR1 SGDLS, CDR2 YYNGEE. Trimming took 0 bases from V and 1 from J, leaving 4 bases between them. The CDR3 extends over 13 amino acids. CDR3 in DNA: TGTGCCAGCAGCGTAGACAGGAACACTGAAGCTTTCTTT. This gives the protein CASSVDRNTEAFF.

J is TRBJ2-2 and V is TRBV5-1; D may be TRBD1 (5 bases). V shed 3 bases and J shed 2 bases, with 14 bases lying between them. CDR3 size: 16 residues. CDR1 is SGHRS and CDR2 is YFSETQ in the germline V gene. The CDR3 region has the DNA TGCGCCAGCAGCTCGCAGACAGTGTCTAACACCGGGGAGCTGTTTTTT. This sequence encodes CASSSQTVSNTGELFF.

The chain employs TRBV27 and TRBJ1-1; no reliable D call. CDR1 is MNHEY, CDR2 SMNVEV, per germline (reference sequence). The CDR3 runs to 13 residues. The V end was cut by 5 bases, the J end by 0 bases, with 7 bases between. The CDR3 nucleotides are TGTGCCAGCAGTCAGGTCATGAACACTGAAGCTTTCTTT. Protein sequence: CASSQVMNTEAFF.

As concerns this clone: This CDR3 fails to terminate in the conserved phenylalanine or tryptophan, so it likely reflects a read error. The chain carries TRBV28 and TRBJ1-6; no reliable D call. CDR1 and CDR2 (germline): MDHEN, SYDVKM. Trimming removed 8 bases from V and 0 bases from J, with 14 bases in between. This CDR3 spans 16 amino acids. CDR3 DNA sequence: TGTGCCAGCTGTAGCGGGGTTAGCTCCTATAATTCACCCCTCCACCTT. Protein product: CASCSGVSSYNSPLHL.

The CDR3 is CASTSDLSGLVEQYF. The CDR3, as DNA: TGTGCCTCGACTAGCGATCTATCCGGTTTGGTCGAGCAGTACTTC. The chain carries TRBV30 and TRBJ2-7; 8 nucleotides align to TRBD2. This CDR3 is 15 amino acids long. Germline lookup yields CDR1 GTSNPN and CDR2 SVGIG (reference sequence). V lost 7 bases and J lost 6; bases outside the gene matches: 17.

The chain recombines TRBV11-2 with TRBJ2-7; D is possibly TRBD2 (7 bases). Trimming pared 4 bases from V and 3 bases from J, leaving 19 bases between. Germline V lookup: CDR1 SGHAT, CDR2 FQNNGV. The CDR3 is made up of 16 amino acids. CDR3 loop: CASSYEWGGQNYEQYF. CDR3 DNA: TGTGCCAGCAGCTATGAATGGGGGGGGCAGAACTACGAGCAGTACTTC. The full variable domain, rest sourced from reference TRBV11-2 and TRBJ2-7, is EAGVAQSPRYKIIEKRQSVAFWCNPISGHATLYWYQQILGQGPKLLIQFQNNGVVDDSQLPKDRFSAERLKGVDSTLKIQPAKLEDSAVYLCASSYEWGGQNYEQYFGPGTRLTVT.

This chain uses TRBV10-2 with TRBJ2-7; 8 nucleotides line up with TRBD1. There are 14 residues in the CDR3. V gave up 6 bases and J gave up 3 bases; unmatched junction bases: 7. Germline loops: CDR1 WSHSY, CDR2 SAAADI. CDR3 sequence: CASRSGGQGYEQYF. For the CDR3, the DNA is TGCGCCAGCAGATCTGGAGGACAGGGCTACGAGCAGTACTTC.

The chain recombines TRBV4-1 with TRBJ1-6, with 7 bases aligning to TRBD1. This CDR3 contains 15 residues. V lost 1 base to trimming and J lost 5 bases; unmatched junction nucleotides: 2. Looked up from germline, CDR1 is MGHRA and CDR2 is YSYEKL. CDR3 loop: CASSQAGGNNSPLHF. The CDR3 DNA is TGCGCCAGCAGCCAAGCAGGGGGGAATAATTCACCCCTCCACTTT.

The chain carries TRBV11-2 and TRBJ2-3; 8 positions agree with TRBD2. V was pared by 8 bases and J by 2 bases, with 9 bases of the junction left unmatched. CDR1 and CDR2 (germline): SGHAT, FQNNGV. The CDR3 is 15 residues long. The CDR3 DNA is TGTGCCAGCCTCGGGAGGGCAGGGATCACAGATACGCAGTATTTT. It translates to CASLGRAGITDTQYF.

The V gene is TRBV6-6, the J gene TRBJ1-1; 7 bases are shared with TRBD1. Germline V gives CDR1 MNHNY, CDR2 SVGAGI (reference sequence). The CDR3 spans 14 residues. The V and J ends lost 4 bases and 3 bases, in that order; junction bases with no gene match: 5. The DNA for the CDR3 is TGTGCCAGCAGTTTTACAGGGGCGGACACTGAAGCTTTCTTT. Translating gives CASSFTGADTEAFF.

The chain couples TRBV5-1 to TRBJ1-5; 7 bases fit TRBD1. This CDR3 comprises 15 residues. Unmatched junction bases numbered 3, after V lost 0 bases and J lost 3 bases. CDR1 SGHRS and CDR2 YFSETQ come from the germline V gene. The CDR3 here is CASSLEGQLNQPQHF. The CDR3 DNA sequence: TGCGCCAGCAGCTTGGAGGGACAGCTCAATCAGCCCCAGCATTTT.

In this sample, this clone turned up many times. CDR3 sequence: CASSILAGGYGYTF. The CDR3 DNA sequence: TGTGCCAGTAGTATCCTTGCAGGGGGTTATGGCTACACCTTC. This chain links TRBV19 with TRBJ1-2, with 7 bases that match TRBD1. The J segment lost 5 bases and the V segment lost 3 bases, leaving 6 bases of the junction unmatched. The CDR3 consists of 14 residues. Germline loops: CDR1 LNHDA, CDR2 SQIVND (reference sequence).

The gene calls are TRBV10-3 and TRBJ2-3, with 9 positions matching TRBD2. J was trimmed by 2 bases and V by 11 bases; bases with no gene match: 11. The germline V gene has CDR1 ENHRY and CDR2 SYGVKD. The CDR3 totals 15 residues. CDR3 residues: CASHGRLADTDTQYF. For the CDR3, the DNA is TGTGCCTCACACGGGAGACTAGCGGACACAGATACGCAGTATTTT.

Notes on this clone: At one end the junction does not follow the germline gene, possibly because of a read error. This chain joins TRBV11-1 and TRBJ2-1; TRBD2 might be the D (6 bases). Germline CDR1 reads SGHAT; CDR2 reads FQDESV (reference sequence). The CDR3 is 15 amino acids. CDR3 amino acids: CARSLRLGIDNEQFF. Here the CDR3 DNA reads TGTGCCAGAAGCTTGAGACTAGGCATTGACAATGAGCAGTTCTTC.

CDR3 sequence reads: CATSRLPSGSSRGTDTQYF. As DNA, the CDR3 is TGTGCCACCAGCAGACTCCCTAGCGGGAGTAGTCGTGGCACAGATACGCAGTATTTT. The V and J genes are TRBV15 and TRBJ2-3, with 10 bases that match TRBD2. CDR3 length equals 19 residues. V shed 2 bases and J 1 base; nucleotides not matched to a gene: 12. CDR1 and CDR2 from the germline V gene are LNHNV and YYDKDF (reference sequence).

This clone has only one observation. The V gene is TRBV19, the J gene TRBJ2-7; no reliable D call. V lost 5 bases to trimming and J lost 5 bases, with 19 bases between them. CDR1 LNHDA and CDR2 SQIVND come from the germline V gene (reference sequence). This CDR3 is 15 amino acids long. CDR3 in amino acids: CASSQNPRPLDEQYF. The DNA for the CDR3 is TGTGCCAGTAGTCAGAATCCTAGACCCCTCGACGAGCAGTACTTC.

The chain employs TRBV9 and TRBJ2-3, with 7 bases that match TRBD2. V gave up 4 bases and J gave up 3 bases; unmatched junction bases: 17. Germline loops: CDR1 SGDLS, CDR2 YYNGEE. The CDR3 loop spans 18 amino acids. Here the CDR3 reads CASSFYPREVSWTDTQYF. The CDR3, as DNA: TGTGCCAGCAGCTTCTACCCTCGGGAGGTGTCTTGGACAGATACGCAGTATTTT.

The rearrangement uses TRBV27 and TRBJ1-5; 7 bases fit TRBD1. This CDR3 spans 14 amino acids. V shed 6 bases, J shed 8 bases, and the junction held 10 bases outside the gene matches. CDR1 MNHEY and CDR2 SMNVEV come from the germline V gene (reference sequence). CDR3: CASRQTGFTEPQHF. CDR3 DNA: TGTGCCAGCAGGCAGACAGGGTTTACGGAGCCCCAGCATTTT.

The chain employs TRBV2 and TRBJ1-2; 7 positions match TRBD1. With V trimmed by 8 bases and J by 5 bases, 14 bases remained unmatched. Germline assignment: CDR1 SNHLY and CDR2 FYNNEI. This CDR3 spans 15 amino acids. CDR3 sequence: CASLGPRQGGYGYTF. The CDR3 region has the DNA TGTGCCAGCTTAGGTCCTCGACAGGGTGGGTATGGCTACACCTTC.

The rearrangement uses TRBV5-6 and TRBJ2-3, with TRBD2 as a possible D gene (6 bases). CDR3 length: 14 residues. CDR1 SGHDT and CDR2 YYEEEE come from the germline V gene. V gave up 4 bases and J gave up 3 bases, with 12 bases separating them. The CDR3 sequence: CASSPGTGTDTQYF. The CDR3 DNA reads TGTGCCAGCAGCCCAGGGACTGGAACAGATACGCAGTATTTT.

CDR3 sequence (DNA): TGCAGCGCCGTGACAGGGATGAAGAACACTGAAGCTTTCTTT. It codes for CSAVTGMKNTEAFF. This sequence joins TRBV29-1 and TRBJ1-1; TRBD1 agrees at 7 bases. The germline CDR1 and CDR2 sequences are SQVTM and ANQGSEA. CDR3 length: 14 residues. After removal of 7 bases from V and 1 base from J, the junction contained 9 bases not matched to a gene.

The V and J genes are TRBV30 and TRBJ2-2, with no clear D. The V gene's germline CDR1 is GTSNPN and CDR2 SVGIG (reference sequence). This CDR3 contains 13 residues. V lost 3 bases, J lost 0 bases, and 5 bases lay in between. In nucleotides, the CDR3 is TGTGCCTGGAGCCCAGCGAACACCGGGGAGCTGTTTTTT. Encoded protein: CAWSPANTGELFF.